This is a list of T cell receptor beta chains from one sample in a study of T cells in Graves' hyperthyroidism and ophthalmopathy. TCRdb reprocessed the multiplex PCR reads via MiXCR and lists one record per CDR3 protein. The table shows 360,000 or so distinct CDR3 sequences, with around a sixth occurring only once. The sequenced sample consisted of blood. These receptors were taken from a woman aged 35 to 49 with Graves' ophthalmopathy. Each CDR3 is given with its conserved first and last residue. D genes are given only for firm matches. Some rows mark clone size as missing; the rest say once, few, many or name a class of expanded clone.

clone_size,j_call,d_call,v_call,cdr3_aa,cdr3_nt
many,TRBJ2-3,-,TRBV27,CASSPSDRVSTQYF,TGTGCCAGCAGTCCCTCGGACAGAGTCAGCACGCAGTATTTT
many,TRBJ1-2,TRBD1,TRBV29-1,CSVETGANGYTF,TGCAGCGTAGAGACAGGGGCAAATGGCTACACCTTC
many,TRBJ1-5,-,TRBV6-1,CASSTFFGGGQPQHF,TGTGCCAGCAGTACGTTTTTCGGGGGCGGGCAGCCCCAGCATTTT
few,TRBJ1-2,TRBD1,TRBV6-1,CASSAAGGNYGYTF,TGTGCCAGCAGTGCGGCAGGGGGGAACTATGGCTACACCTTC
many,TRBJ1-2,-,TRBV30,CAWSFGDYGYTF,TGTGCCTGGAGTTTCGGAGACTATGGCTACACCTTC
many,TRBJ1-2,-,TRBV19,CASRKTVNYGYTF,TGTGCCAGTCGAAAGACAGTTAACTATGGCTACACCTTC
-,TRBJ2-2,-,TRBV19,CPSSIIQGVGTGELFF,TGTCCCAGTAGTATAATACAGGGAGTGGGCACCGGGGAGCTGTTTTTT
many,TRBJ1-1,-,TRBV29-1,CSVATGTEAFF,TGCAGCGTCGCGACAGGCACTGAAGCTTTCTTT
-,TRBJ2-7,-,TRBV12-3/TRBV12-4,CASSPTQIYEQYF,TGTGCCAGCAGTCCCACACAGATCTACGAGCAGTACTTC
many,TRBJ2-7,-,TRBV12-3/TRBV12-4,CASTPESSYEQYF,TGTGCCAGCACCCCGGAGAGCTCCTACGAGCAGTACTTC
-,TRBJ2-3,-,TRBV19,CASSYTITDTQYF,TGTGCCAGTAGTTATACGATTACAGATACGCAGTATTTT
many,TRBJ1-2,TRBD1,TRBV28,CASSLYGGQGSGYTF,TGTGCCAGCAGTTTATATGGAGGACAGGGGAGCGGCTACACCTTC
many,TRBJ1-2,-,TRBV12-5,CASGLGGRYYGYTF,TGTGCTAGTGGTTTGGGAGGACGGTACTATGGCTACACCTTC
many,TRBJ2-7,-,TRBV11-2,CASSSDSNPYEQYF,TGTGCCAGCAGCTCCGATAGTAATCCCTACGAGCAGTACTTC
many,TRBJ1-2,-,TRBV19,CASTQSSGATNYGYTF,TGTGCCAGTACCCAATCATCAGGGGCCACTAACTATGGCTACACCTTC
-,TRBJ1-2,-,TRBV30,CAWSDILTRTF,TGTGCCTGGAGTGATATACTTACCCGGACCTTC
many,TRBJ2-7,TRBD2,TRBV7-8,CASSELAGGGDYEQYF,TGTGCCAGCAGCGAACTAGCGGGAGGGGGGGACTACGAGCAGTACTTC
-,TRBJ2-5,-,TRBV20-1,CSGAVIRQETQYF,TGCAGTGGAGCCGTTATCCGTCAAGAGACCCAGTACTTC
many,TRBJ2-7,-,TRBV6-2/TRBV6-3,CASSYYIGSHEQYF,TGTGCCAGCAGTTACTATATAGGGTCTCACGAGCAGTACTTC
-,TRBJ1-1,-,TRBV6-2/TRBV6-3,CASSYSAGATNTEAFF,TGTGCCAGCAGTTACTCGGCAGGGGCTACGAACACTGAAGCTTTCTTT
many,TRBJ1-5,TRBD1,TRBV24-1,CATSDRTGFSNQPQHF,TGTGCCACCAGTGACCGGACAGGGTTTAGCAATCAGCCCCAGCATTTT
few,TRBJ2-2,-,TRBV5-1,CASSLDGTGRTGELFF,TGCGCCAGCAGCTTGGATGGCACAGGGAGGACCGGGGAGCTGTTTTTT
-,TRBJ1-1,-,TRBV6-1,CASTQGLEVMNTEAFF,TGTGCCAGCACCCAAGGACTGGAGGTCATGAACACTGAAGCTTTCTTT